This T cell receptor beta chain derives from a study of cytomegalovirus exposure and HLA in healthy donors. The wider study: The 120 or so validation repertoires used a platform that matched the one used for the approximately 670 first-cohort repertoires, as a later analysis reported.

This CDR3 is 15 amino acids long. The V segment lost 6 bases and the J segment 1 base; nucleotides outside the gene matches: 4. Germline V gives CDR1 SNHLY, CDR2 FYNNEI. Regarding this clone: Its antigen is not known.

General study results and limits: In the roughly 120 validation repertoires, a later analysis found that first-cohort TCR clusters tended to co-occur.

This table comes from immunoSEQ multiplex PCR, and its TCRdb copy is limited to in-frame clones, with some not included. The table has tens of thousands of clones, 85% to 95% seen once. Sequences were obtained from PBMCs. This chain connects TRBV2 to TRBJ2-1; 9 bases fit TRBD1. This clonotype was sampled from a man aged 18 to 30 in good health and CMV-seropositive. CDR3 sequence (DNA): TGTGCCAGCAGACTGGACAGGGGATCCTACAATGAGCAGTTCTTC. This codes for CASRLDRGSYNEQFF.